This T cell receptor beta chain appears in the sequencing data of a study of blood T cell repertoires in COVID-19. Across the whole study: Donors in the United States, Italy and Spain gave samples during acute or convalescent COVID-19.

This CDR3 has 13 amino acids. TCRdb's table, derived via immunoSEQ multiplex PCR, lists solely in-frame clones and lacks some. The data show 270,000 or so clones, approximately 87% seen once. The sequencing sample was made of peripheral blood. The TCR was taken from a woman aged 25 to 39 with COVID-19, enrolled during active disease. This chain joins TRBV21-1 and TRBJ1-2. TRBV21-1 constitutes a pseudogene. The CDR3 DNA reads TGTGCCAGCATTCTCTCGGGAGTCCATGGCTACACCTTC. Translated: CASILSGVHGYTF.